The T cell receptor (beta chain) under discussion was sequenced for a study of cytomegalovirus exposure and HLA in healthy donors. Study-level background: From HLA-typed donors, an early data release held tens of millions of unique TCRs.

This clone was seen a single time. The PCR employed 60 Vbeta primers together with 13 Jbeta primers. Original processing notes: Approximately 80 million unique TCR beta chains, roughly 11 million of them shared, were counted by a later analysis. Some clones are missing from TCRdb's copy, which holds only in-frame ones; the method was immunoSEQ multiplex PCR. The V and J calls and clone size are taken from that table; D and trimming were inferred from the DNA. The profile covers roughly 290,000 clones, with about four fifths appearing a single time and about 0.3% taken by the ten largest. With 0 bases removed from V and 3 bases from J, the gap between germline ends came to 12 bases. CDR1 is SGHRS and CDR2 is YFSETQ in the germline V gene. The CDR3 spans 15 residues.

The sample consisted of PBMCs. The chain uses TRBV5-1 and TRBJ1-1; a possible D gene is TRBD1 (5 bases). This clonotype originated in a girl aged 2-10 years in good health and CMV-seronegative. DNA of the CDR3: TGCGCCAGCAGCTTGGTGGCAGGGTCGGACACTGAAGCTTTCTTT. This translates into CASSLVAGSDTEAFF. Full variable domain (missing parts from reference TRBV5-1 and TRBJ1-1): KAGVTQTPRYLIKTRGQQVTLSCSPISGHRSVSWYQQTPGQGLQFLFEYFSETQRNKGNFPGRFSGRQFSNSRSEMNVSTLELGDSALYLCASSLVAGSDTEAFFGQGTRLTVV.